The subject of this entry is one TCR beta chain. Its ends do not fully match the called genes, so a read error is possible. The data derive from a study of cytomegalovirus exposure and HLA in healthy donors. Primers included in the PCR were 60 Vbeta and 13 Jbeta primers. The table came from immunoSEQ multiplex PCR; TCRdb's copy has only in-frame clones and leaves some out. The table records about 94,000 clones, more than 60% of them present only once. The CDR3 length is 15 residues. Germline CDR1 is MRHNA and CDR2 is SNTAGT. This clonotype was sampled from a man aged 25-45 years in good health and CMV-seronegative. The rearrangement uses TRBV6-4 and TRBJ1-1; D gene unclear. The sample taken for sequencing was PBMCs. The CDR3 DNA is TGTGCCAGCAGTTACTCCGGAGAGATTCGGACTGAAGCTTTCTTT. Its protein is CASSYSGEIRTEAFF.